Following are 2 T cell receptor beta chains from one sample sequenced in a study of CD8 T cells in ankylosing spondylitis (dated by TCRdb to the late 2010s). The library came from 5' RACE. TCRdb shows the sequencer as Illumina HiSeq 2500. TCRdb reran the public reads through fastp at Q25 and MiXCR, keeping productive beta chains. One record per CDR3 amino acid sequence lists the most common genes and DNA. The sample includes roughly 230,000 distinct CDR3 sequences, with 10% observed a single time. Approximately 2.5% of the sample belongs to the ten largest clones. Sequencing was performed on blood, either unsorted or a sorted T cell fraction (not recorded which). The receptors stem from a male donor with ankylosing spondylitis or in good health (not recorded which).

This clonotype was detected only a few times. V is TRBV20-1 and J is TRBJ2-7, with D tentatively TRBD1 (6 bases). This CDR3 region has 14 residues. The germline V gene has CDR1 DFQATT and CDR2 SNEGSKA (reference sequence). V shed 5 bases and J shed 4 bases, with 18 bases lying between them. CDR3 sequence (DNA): TGCAGTGCTTCCCGGGGTCAGGGGAAATACGAGCAGTACTTC. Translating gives CSASRGQGKYEQYF.

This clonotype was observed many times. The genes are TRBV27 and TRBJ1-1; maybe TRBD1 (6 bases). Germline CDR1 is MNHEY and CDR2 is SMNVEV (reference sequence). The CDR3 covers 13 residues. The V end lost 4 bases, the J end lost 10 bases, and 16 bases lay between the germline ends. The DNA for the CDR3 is TGTGCCAGCAGTTCCCTCTCGGGACATGTAGCTTTCTTT. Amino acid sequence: CASSSLSGHVAFF.